This TCR beta chain was retrieved from a study of OX40 agonist ivuxolimab in advanced cancers. General observations from the study: What antigens the expanded peripheral T cells recognized was never established. At 0.1 to 3.0 mg/kg and by week 6, clonal expansion occurred in CD4+ and CD8+ blood T cells. There were also nonresponders showing low normalized T-cell clonal expansion.

The V gene lost 3 bases and the J gene lost 5 bases, with 16 bases spanning the gap. The CDR3 length is 14 residues. Germline CDR1 reads SQVTM; CDR2 reads ANQGSEA. In the case of this clone: Its antigen is not identified.

Clones were sequenced by immunoSEQ multiplex PCR, and TCRdb holds only the in-frame ones, with some missing. The sample yields around 58,000 clones, 75% to 90% seen once. The input for sequencing was CD4+ or CD8+ T cells sorted from blood, taken in a trial of the OX40 agonist ivuxolimab. The V call is TRBV29-1, the J call TRBJ1-2, with no clear D. This receptor was taken from an adult with an advanced solid tumor such as melanoma, head and neck, liver or kidney cancer. For the CDR3, the DNA is TGCAGCGTTGAGTTGTCTGGGGTTGAATATGGCTACACCTTC. Amino acid sequence: CSVELSGVEYGYTF. Together with reference TRBV29-1 and TRBJ1-2, the CDR3 gives the full variable domain: SAVISQKPSRDICQRGTSLTIQCQVDSQVTMMFWYRQQPGQSLTLIATANQGSEATYESGFVIDKFPISRPNLTFSTLTVSNMSPEDSSIYLCSVELSGVEYGYTFGSGTRLTVV.